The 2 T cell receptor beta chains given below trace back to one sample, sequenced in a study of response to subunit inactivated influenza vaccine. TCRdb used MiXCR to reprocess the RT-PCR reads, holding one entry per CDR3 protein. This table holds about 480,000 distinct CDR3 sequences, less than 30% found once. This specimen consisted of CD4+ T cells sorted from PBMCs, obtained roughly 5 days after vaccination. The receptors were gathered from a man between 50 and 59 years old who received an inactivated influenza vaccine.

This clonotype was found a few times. The CDR3 bases are TGTGCCAGCAGTTTAAACTACAGCTACGAGCAGTACTTC. This codes for CASSLNYSYEQYF. The V and J genes are TRBV28 and TRBJ2-7, with unresolved D. Germline V gives CDR1 MDHEN, CDR2 SYDVKM. The CDR3 contains 13 residues. Trimming removed 2 bases from V and 3 bases from J, with 8 bases in between.

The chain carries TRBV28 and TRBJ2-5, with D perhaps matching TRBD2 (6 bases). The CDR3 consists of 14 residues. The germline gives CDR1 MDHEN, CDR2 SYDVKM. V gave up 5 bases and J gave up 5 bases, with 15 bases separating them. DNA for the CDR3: TGTGCCAGCAGTATGAGGCCAGGGAGGGAGACCCAGTACTTC. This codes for CASSMRPGRETQYF. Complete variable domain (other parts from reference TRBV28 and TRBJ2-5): DVKVTQSSRYLVKRTGEKVFLECVQDMDHENMFWYRQDPGLGLRLIYFSYDVKMKEKGDIPEGYSVSREKKERFSLILESASTNQTSMYLCASSMRPGRETQYFGPGTRLLVL.